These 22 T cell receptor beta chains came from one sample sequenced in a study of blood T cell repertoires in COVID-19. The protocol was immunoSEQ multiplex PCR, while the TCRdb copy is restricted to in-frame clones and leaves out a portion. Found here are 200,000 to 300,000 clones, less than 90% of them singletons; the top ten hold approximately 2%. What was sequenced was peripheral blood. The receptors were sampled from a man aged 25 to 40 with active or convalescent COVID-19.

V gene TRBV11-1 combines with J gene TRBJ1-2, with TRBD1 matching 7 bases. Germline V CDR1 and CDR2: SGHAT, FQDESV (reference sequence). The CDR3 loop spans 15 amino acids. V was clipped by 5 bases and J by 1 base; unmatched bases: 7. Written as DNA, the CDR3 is TGTGCCAGCAGCGCCGACAGGGCGTTTAACTATGGCTACACCTTC. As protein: CASSADRAFNYGYTF.

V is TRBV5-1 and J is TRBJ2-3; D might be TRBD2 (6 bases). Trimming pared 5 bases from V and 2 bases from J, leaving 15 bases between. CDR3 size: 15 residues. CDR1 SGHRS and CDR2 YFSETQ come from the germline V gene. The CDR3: CASSYWGDDTDTQYF. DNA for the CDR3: TGCGCCAGCAGTTACTGGGGGGACGACACAGATACGCAGTATTTT.

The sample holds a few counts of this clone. CDR3 coding DNA: TGTGCCAGCAGTGGACTAGCGGACTACAATGAGCAGTTCTTC. It translates to CASSGLADYNEQFF. The chain links TRBV27 to TRBJ2-1; 10 nucleotides line up with TRBD2. CDR3 length: 14 amino acids. Per germline, CDR1 MNHEY and CDR2 SMNVEV (reference sequence). Germline trimming cut 5 bases from V and 3 bases from J; bases unmatched to any gene: 1.

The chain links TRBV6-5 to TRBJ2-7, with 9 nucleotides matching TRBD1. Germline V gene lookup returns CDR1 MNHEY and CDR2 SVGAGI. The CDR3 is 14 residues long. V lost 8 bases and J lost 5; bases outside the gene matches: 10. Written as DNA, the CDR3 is TGTGCCAGCGGAGGCGGGACAGGGATGAACGAGCAGTACTTC. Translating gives CASGGGTGMNEQYF.

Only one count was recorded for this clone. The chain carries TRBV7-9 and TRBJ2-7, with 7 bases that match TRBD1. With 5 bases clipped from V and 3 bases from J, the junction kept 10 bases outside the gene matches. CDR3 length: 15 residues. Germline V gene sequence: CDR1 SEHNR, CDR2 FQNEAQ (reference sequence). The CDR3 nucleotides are TGTGCCAGCAGCCGGCACGACAGGGAGATCTACGAGCAGTACTTC. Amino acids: CASSRHDREIYEQYF.

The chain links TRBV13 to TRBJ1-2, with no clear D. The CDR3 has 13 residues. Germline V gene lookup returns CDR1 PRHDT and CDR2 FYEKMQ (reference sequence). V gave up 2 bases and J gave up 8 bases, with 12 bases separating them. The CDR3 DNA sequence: TGTGCCAGCAGCTTAAGTTTGACGGGAGGCTACACCTTC. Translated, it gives CASSLSLTGGYTF.

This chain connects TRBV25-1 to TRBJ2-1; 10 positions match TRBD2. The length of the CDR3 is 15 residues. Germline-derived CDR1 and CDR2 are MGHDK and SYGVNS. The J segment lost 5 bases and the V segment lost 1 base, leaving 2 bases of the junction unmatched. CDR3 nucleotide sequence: TGTGCCAGCAGTGAATCCCTAGCGGGGGACAATGAGCAGTTCTTC. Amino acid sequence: CASSESLAGDNEQFF.

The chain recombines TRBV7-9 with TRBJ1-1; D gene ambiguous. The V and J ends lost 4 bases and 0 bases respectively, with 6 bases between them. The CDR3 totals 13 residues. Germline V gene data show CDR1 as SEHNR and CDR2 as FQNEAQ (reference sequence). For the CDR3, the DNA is TGTGCCAGCAGCTCCTTAATGAACACTGAAGCTTTCTTT. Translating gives CASSSLMNTEAFF.

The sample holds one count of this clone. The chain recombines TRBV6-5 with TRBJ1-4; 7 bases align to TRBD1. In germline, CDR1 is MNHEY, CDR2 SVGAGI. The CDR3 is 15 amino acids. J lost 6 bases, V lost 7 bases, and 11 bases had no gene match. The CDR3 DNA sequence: TGTGCCAGCAAGGAGGGGGCAAGACAGCATGAAAAACTGTTTTTT. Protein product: CASKEGARQHEKLFF.

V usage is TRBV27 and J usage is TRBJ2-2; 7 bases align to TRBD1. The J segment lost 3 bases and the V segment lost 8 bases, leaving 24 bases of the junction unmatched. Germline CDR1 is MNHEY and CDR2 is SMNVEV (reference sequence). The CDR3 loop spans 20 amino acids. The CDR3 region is CASPIRGHRGDIRDTGELFF. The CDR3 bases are TGTGCCAGCCCTATAAGGGGGCACAGGGGAGATATTAGGGACACCGGGGAGCTGTTTTTT.

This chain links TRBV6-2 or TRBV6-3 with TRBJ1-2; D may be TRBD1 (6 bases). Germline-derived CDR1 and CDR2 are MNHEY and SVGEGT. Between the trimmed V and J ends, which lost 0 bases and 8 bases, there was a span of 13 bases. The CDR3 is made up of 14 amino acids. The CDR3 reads CASSYSQGLRGYTF. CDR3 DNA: TGTGCCAGCAGTTACTCTCAGGGGCTGAGGGGCTACACCTTC.

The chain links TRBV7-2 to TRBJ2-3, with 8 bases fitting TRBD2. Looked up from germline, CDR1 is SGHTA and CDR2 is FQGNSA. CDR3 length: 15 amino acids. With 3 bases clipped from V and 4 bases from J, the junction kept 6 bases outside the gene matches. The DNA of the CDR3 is TGTGCCAGCAGCTTGATGGCGGGGGGCGCAGATACGCAGTATTTT. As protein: CASSLMAGGADTQYF.

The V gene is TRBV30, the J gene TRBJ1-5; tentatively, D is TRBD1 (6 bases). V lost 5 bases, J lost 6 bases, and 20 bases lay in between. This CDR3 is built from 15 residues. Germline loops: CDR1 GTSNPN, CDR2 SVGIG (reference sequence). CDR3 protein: CAWGFLDRIGQPQHF. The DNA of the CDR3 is TGTGCCTGGGGGTTTCTAGACAGGATTGGTCAGCCCCAGCATTTT.

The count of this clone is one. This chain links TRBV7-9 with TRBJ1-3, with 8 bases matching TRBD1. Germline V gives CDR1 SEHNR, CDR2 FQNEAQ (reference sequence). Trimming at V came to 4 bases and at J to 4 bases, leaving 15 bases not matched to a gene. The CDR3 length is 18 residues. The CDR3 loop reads CASSSLGRGLSRGNTIYF. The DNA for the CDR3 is TGTGCCAGCAGCTCCCTTGGCAGGGGGCTTTCGCGCGGAAACACCATATATTTT.

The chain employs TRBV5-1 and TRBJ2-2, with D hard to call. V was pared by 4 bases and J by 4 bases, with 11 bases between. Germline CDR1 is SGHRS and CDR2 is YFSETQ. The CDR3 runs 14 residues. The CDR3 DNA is TGCGCCAGCAGCATACGACAAGGCACCGGGGAGCTGTTTTTT. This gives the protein CASSIRQGTGELFF.

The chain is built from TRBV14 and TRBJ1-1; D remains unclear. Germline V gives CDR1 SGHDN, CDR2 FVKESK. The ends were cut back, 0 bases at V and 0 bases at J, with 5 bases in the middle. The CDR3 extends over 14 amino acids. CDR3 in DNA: TGTGCCAGCAGCCAAGAACTGGTGAACACTGAAGCTTTCTTT. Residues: CASSQELVNTEAFF.

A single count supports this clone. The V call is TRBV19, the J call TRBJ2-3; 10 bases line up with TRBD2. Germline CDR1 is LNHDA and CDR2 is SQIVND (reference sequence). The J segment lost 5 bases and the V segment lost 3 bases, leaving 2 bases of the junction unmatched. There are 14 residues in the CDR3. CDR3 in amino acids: CASSIERGGDTQYF. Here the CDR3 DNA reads TGTGCCAGTAGTATCGAGCGGGGGGGAGATACGCAGTATTTT.

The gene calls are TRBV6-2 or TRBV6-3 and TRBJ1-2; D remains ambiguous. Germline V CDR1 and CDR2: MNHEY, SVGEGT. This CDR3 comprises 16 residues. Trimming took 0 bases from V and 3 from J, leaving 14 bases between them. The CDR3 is CASSYSIIAQYYGYTF. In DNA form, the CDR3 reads TGTGCCAGCAGTTACTCGATAATTGCTCAGTACTATGGCTACACCTTC.

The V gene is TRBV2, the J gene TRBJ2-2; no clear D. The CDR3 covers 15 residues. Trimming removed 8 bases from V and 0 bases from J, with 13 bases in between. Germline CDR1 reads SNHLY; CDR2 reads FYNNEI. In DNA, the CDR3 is TGTGCCAGCCGCTCGACTCGGACGAACACCGGGGAGCTGTTTTTT. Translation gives CASRSTRTNTGELFF. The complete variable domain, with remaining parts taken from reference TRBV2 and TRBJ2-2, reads EPEVTQTPSHQVTQMGQEVILRCVPISNHLYFYWYRQILGQKVEFLVSFYNNEISEKSEIFDDQFSVERPDGSNFTLKIRSTKLEDSAMYFCASRSTRTNTGELFFGEGSRLTVL.

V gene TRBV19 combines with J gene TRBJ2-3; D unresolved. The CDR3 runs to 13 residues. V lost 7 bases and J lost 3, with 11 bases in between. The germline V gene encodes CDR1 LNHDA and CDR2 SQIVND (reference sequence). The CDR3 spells CASTLASTDTQYF. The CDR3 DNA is TGTGCCAGTACGCTGGCCTCAACAGATACGCAGTATTTT. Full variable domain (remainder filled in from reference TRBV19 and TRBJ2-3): DGGITQSPKYLFRKEGQNVTLSCEQNLNHDAMYWYRQDPGQGLRLIYYSQIVNDFQKGDIAEGYSVSREKKESFPLTVTSAQKNPTAFYLCASTLASTDTQYFGPGTRLTVL.

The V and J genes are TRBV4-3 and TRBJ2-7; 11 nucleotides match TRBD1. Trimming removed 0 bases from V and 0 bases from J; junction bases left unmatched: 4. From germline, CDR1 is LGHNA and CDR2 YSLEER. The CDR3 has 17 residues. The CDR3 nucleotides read TGCGCCAGCAGCCAAGAGTTAGGGACAGGGGGCTCCTACGAGCAGTACTTC. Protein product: CASSQELGTGGSYEQYF.

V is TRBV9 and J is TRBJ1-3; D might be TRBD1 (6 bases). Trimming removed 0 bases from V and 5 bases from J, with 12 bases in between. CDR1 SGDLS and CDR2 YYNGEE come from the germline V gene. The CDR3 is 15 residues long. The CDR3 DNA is TGTGCCAGCAGCGTAGCAGGGGACCCTAGAAACACCATATATTTT. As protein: CASSVAGDPRNTIYF.